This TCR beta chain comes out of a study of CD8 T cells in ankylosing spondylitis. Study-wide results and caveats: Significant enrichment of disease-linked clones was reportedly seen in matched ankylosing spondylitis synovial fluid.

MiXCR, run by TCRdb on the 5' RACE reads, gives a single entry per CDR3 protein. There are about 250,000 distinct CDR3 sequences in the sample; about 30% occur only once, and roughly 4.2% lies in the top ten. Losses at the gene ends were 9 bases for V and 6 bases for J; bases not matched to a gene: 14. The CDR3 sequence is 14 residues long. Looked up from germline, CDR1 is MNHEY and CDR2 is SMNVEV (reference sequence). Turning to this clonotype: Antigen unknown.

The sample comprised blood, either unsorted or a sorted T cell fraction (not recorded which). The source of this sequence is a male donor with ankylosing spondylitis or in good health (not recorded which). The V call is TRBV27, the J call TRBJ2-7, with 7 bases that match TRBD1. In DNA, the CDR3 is TGTGCCAGTGGTACCACTCAGGGGGTAAGCGAGCAGTACTTC. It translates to CASGTTQGVSEQYF.